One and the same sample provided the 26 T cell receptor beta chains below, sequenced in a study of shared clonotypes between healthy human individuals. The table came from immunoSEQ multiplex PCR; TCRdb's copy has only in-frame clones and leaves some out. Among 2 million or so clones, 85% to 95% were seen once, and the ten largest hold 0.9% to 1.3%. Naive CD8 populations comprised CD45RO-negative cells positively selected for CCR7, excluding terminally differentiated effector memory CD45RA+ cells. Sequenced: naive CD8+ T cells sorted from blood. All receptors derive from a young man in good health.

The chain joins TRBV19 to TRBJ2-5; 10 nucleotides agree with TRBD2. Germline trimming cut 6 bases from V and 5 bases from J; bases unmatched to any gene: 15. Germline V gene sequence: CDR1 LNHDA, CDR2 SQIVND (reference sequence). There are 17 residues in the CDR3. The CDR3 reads CASSLAGGASFLETQYF. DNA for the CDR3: TGTGCCAGTAGCTTAGCGGGAGGCGCCTCGTTTTTGGAGACCCAGTACTTC.

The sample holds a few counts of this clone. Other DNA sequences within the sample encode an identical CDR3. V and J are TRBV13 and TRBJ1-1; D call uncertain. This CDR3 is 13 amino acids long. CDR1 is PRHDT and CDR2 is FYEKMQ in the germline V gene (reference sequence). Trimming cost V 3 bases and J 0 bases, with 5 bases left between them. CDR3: CASSLTVNTEAFF. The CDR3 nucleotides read TGTGCCAGCAGCTTGACGGTGAACACTGAAGCTTTCTTT.

The CDR3 DNA is TGTGCCAGCAGTTTTGACGGGAGCCCCGGCTACGAGCAGTACTTC. Translated, it gives CASSFDGSPGYEQYF. The chain employs TRBV27 and TRBJ2-7; perhaps TRBD2 as D (6 bases). The CDR3 has 15 amino acids. The V gene's germline CDR1 is MNHEY and CDR2 SMNVEV (reference sequence). Trimming removed 3 bases at V and 3 bases at J, with 15 bases between.

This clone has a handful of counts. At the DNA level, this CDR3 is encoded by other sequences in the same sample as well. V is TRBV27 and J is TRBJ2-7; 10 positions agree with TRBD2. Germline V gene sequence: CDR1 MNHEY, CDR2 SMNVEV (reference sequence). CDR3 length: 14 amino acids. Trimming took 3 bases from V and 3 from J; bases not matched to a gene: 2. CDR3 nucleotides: TGTGCCAGCAGTTTGGCTAGCGGGAGCTACGAGCAGTACTTC. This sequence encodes CASSLASGSYEQYF.

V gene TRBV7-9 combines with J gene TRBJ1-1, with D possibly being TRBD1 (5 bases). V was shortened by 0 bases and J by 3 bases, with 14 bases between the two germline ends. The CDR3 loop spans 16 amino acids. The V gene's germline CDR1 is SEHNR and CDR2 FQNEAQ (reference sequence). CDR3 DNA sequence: TGTGCCAGCAGCTTAGCGCCTCCGGGGCTAGACACTGAAGCTTTCTTT. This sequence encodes CASSLAPPGLDTEAFF.

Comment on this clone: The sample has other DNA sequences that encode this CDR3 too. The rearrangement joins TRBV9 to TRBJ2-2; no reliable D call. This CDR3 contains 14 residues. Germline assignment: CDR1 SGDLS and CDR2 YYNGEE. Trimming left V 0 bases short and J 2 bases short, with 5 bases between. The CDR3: CASSVGGNTGELFF. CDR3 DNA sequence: TGTGCCAGCAGCGTAGGTGGAAACACCGGGGAGCTGTTTTTT.

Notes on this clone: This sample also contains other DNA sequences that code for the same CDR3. CDR3 sequence (DNA): TGTGCCAGCAGTTGGACAGGGGGCTCCTACGAGCAGTACTTC. Its translation: CASSWTGGSYEQYF. The chain joins TRBV6-5 to TRBJ2-7; 10 bases are a match to TRBD1. With 4 bases clipped from V and 0 bases from J, the junction kept 0 bases outside the gene matches. The germline gives CDR1 MNHEY, CDR2 SVGAGI. The CDR3 totals 14 residues.

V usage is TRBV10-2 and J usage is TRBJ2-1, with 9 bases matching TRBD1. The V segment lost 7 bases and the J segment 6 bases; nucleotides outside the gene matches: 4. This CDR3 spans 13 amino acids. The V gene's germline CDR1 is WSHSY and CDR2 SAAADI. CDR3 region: CASKGQGANEQFF. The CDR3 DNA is TGCGCCAGCAAGGGACAGGGCGCCAATGAGCAGTTCTTC.

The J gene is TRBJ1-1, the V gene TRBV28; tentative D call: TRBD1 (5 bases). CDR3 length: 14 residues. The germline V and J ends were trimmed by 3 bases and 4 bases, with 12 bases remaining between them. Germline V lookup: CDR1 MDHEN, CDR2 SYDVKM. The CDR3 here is CASSFVGGVTEAFF. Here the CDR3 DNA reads TGTGCCAGCAGTTTCGTTGGAGGGGTCACTGAAGCTTTCTTT.

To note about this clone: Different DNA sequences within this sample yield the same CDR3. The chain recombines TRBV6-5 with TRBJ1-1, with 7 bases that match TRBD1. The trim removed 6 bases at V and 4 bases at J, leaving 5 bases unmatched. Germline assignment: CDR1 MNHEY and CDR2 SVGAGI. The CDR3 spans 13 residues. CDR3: CASSYTGVTEAFF. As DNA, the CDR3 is TGTGCCAGCAGCTATACAGGGGTCACTGAAGCTTTCTTT.

The CDR3 nucleotides read TGTGCCAGCAGTGACTTTGCGGGCACAGATACGCAGTATTTT. It is translated as CASSDFAGTDTQYF. V and J are TRBV6-1 and TRBJ2-3, with D uncertain. This CDR3 is built from 14 residues. Germline loops: CDR1 MNHNS, CDR2 SASEGT. Trimming took off 3 bases at V and 1 base at J, with 8 bases between the two ends.

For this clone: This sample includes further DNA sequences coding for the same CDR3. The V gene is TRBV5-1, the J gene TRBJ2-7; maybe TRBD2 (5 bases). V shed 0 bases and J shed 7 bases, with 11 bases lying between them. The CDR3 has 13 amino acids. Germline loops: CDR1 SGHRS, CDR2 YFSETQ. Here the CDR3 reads CASSLESRVEQYF. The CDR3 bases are TGCGCCAGCAGCTTGGAATCGCGGGTAGAGCAGTACTTC.

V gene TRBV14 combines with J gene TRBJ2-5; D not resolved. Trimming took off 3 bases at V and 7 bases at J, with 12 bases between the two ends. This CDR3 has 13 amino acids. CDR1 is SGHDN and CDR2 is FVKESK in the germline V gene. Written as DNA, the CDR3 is TGTGCCAGCAGCCACTCCCCTCATTGGACCCAGTACTTC. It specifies CASSHSPHWTQYF.

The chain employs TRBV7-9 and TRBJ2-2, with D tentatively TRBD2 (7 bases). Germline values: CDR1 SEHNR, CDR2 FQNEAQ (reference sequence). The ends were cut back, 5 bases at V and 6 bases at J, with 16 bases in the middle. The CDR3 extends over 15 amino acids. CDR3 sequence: CASSLYTGGPGELFF. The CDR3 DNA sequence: TGTGCCAGCAGCCTCTACACGGGGGGCCCCGGGGAGCTGTTTTTT.

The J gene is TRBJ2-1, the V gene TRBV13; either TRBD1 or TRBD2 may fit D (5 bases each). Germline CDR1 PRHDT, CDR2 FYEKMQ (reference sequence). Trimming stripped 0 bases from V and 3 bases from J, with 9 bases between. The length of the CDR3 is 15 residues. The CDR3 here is CASSLGRDLYNEQFF. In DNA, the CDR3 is TGTGCCAGCAGCTTAGGTAGGGACCTCTACAATGAGCAGTTCTTC.

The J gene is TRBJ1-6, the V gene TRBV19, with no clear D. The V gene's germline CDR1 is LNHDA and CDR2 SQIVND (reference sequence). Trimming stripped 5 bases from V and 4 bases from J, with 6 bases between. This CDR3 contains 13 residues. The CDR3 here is CASSDPYNSPLHF. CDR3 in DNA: TGTGCCAGTAGTGACCCGTATAATTCACCCCTCCACTTT.

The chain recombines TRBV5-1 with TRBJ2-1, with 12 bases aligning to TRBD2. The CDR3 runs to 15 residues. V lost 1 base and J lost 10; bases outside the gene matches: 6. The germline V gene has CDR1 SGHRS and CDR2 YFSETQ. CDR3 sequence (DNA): TGCGCCAGCAGCTTGTTAGCTAGCGGGGGGGAAGAGCAGTTCTTC. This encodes CASSLLASGGEEQFF.

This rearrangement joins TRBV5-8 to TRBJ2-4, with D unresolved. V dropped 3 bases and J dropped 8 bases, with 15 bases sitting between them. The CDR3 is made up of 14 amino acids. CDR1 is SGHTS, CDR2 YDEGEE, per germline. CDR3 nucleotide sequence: TGTGCCAGCAGCTCAGACATCGATTCCCACATTCAGTACTTC. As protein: CASSSDIDSHIQYF. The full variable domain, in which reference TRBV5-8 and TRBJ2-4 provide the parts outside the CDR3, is EAGVTQSPTHLIKTRGQQATLRCSPISGHTSVYWYQQALGLGLQFLLWYDEGEERNRGNFPPRFSGRQFPNYSSELNVNALELEDSALYLCASSSDIDSHIQYFGAGTRLSVL.

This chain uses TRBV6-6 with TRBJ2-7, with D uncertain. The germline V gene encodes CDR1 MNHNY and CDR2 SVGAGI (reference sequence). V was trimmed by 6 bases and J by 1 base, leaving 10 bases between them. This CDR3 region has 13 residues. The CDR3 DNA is TGTGCCAGCAGGGCGACTCCTTCCTACGAGCAGTACTTC. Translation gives CASRATPSYEQYF.

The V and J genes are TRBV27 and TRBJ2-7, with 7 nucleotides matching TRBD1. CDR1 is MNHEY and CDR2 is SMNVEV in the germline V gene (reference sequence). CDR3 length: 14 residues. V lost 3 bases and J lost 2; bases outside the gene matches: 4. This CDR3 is CASSFGTDTYEQYF. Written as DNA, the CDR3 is TGTGCCAGCAGTTTCGGGACAGACACCTACGAGCAGTACTTC.

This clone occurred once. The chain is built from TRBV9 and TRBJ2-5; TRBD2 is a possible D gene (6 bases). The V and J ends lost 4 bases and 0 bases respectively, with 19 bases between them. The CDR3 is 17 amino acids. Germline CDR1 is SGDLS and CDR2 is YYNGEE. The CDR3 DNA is TGTGCCAGCAGCCCCCCCTCCGGGACTTCGTACCAAGAGACCCAGTACTTC. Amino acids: CASSPPSGTSYQETQYF.

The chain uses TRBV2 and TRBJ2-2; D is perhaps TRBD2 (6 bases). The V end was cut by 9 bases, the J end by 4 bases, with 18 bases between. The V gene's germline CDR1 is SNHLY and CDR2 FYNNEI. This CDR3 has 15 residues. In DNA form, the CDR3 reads TGTGCCAGTGAATCCCCGGGAGAAGGCACCGGGGAGCTGTTTTTT. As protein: CASESPGEGTGELFF.

The DNA of the CDR3 is TGCAGCGTTCCGGGACTAGGGGAGACCCAGTACTTC. Protein product: CSVPGLGETQYF. The chain recombines TRBV29-1 with TRBJ2-5, with 8 bases that match TRBD2. This CDR3 has 12 residues. Germline CDR1 SQVTM, CDR2 ANQGSEA. Trimming removed 5 bases from V and 5 bases from J; junction bases left unmatched: 4. Complete variable domain (other parts from reference TRBV29-1 and TRBJ2-5): SAVISQKPSRDICQRGTSLTIQCQVDSQVTMMFWYRQQPGQSLTLIATANQGSEATYESGFVIDKFPISRPNLTFSTLTVSNMSPEDSSIYLCSVPGLGETQYFGPGTRLLVL.

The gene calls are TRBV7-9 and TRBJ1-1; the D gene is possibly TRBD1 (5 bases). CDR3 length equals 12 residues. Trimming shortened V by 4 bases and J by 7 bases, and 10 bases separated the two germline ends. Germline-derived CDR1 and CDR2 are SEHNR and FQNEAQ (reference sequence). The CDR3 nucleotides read TGTGCCAGCAGCTCCACAGGCGTTGAAGCTTTCTTT. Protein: CASSSTGVEAFF.

In nucleotides, the CDR3 is TGTGCCAGCAGCTCCGGGACAGGGCTCACTGAAGCTTTCTTT. Amino acids: CASSSGTGLTEAFF. V is TRBV5-4 and J is TRBJ1-1; 9 nucleotides line up with TRBD1. The germline gives CDR1 SGHNT, CDR2 YYREEE (reference sequence). V was clipped by 3 bases and J by 4 bases; unmatched bases: 4. The CDR3 is made up of 14 amino acids.

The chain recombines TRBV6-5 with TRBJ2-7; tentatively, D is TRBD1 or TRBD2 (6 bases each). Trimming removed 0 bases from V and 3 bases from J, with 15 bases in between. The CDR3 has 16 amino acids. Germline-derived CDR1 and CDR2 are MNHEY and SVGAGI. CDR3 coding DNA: TGTGCCAGCAGTTACTCGACAGGAGGGAAGATCTACGAGCAGTACTTC. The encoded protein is CASSYSTGGKIYEQYF.